A single sample is the source of the 7 T cell receptor beta chains below, sequenced in a study of cytomegalovirus exposure and HLA in healthy donors. PCR was performed using 60 Vbeta and 13 Jbeta primers. Sequencing used immunoSEQ multiplex PCR; TCRdb keeps in-frame clones, though not all of them. This sample has under 150,000 clones, with approximately 80% found just once. The sequencing sample was made of PBMCs. Source of these receptors: a woman aged 35 to 49 in good health and CMV-seropositive.

CDR3 residues: CSVAHGTGGLAFF. CDR3 bases: TGCAGCGTTGCCCATGGGACAGGGGGCTTGGCTTTCTTT. This chain joins TRBV29-1 and TRBJ1-1, with 12 bases aligning to TRBD1. Losses at the gene ends were 4 bases for V and 11 bases for J; bases not matched to a gene: 8. The CDR3 has 13 residues. Germline assignment: CDR1 SQVTM and CDR2 ANQGSEA. The variable domain in full, completed from reference TRBV29-1 and TRBJ1-1, reads SAVISQKPSRDICQRGTSLTIQCQVDSQVTMMFWYRQQPGQSLTLIATANQGSEATYESGFVIDKFPISRPNLTFSTLTVSNMSPEDSSIYLCSVAHGTGGLAFFGQGTRLTVV.

V usage is TRBV6-1 and J usage is TRBJ1-1, with TRBD1 identical over 10 bases. Germline V lookup: CDR1 MNHNS, CDR2 SASEGT. The CDR3 loop spans 15 amino acids. With 6 bases clipped from V and 3 bases from J, the junction kept 7 bases outside the gene matches. The CDR3 DNA sequence: TGTGCCAGCAGGTTTAGACAGGGGGCAGACACTGAAGCTTTCTTT. Protein product: CASRFRQGADTEAFF.

J is TRBJ1-2 and V is TRBV6-5; D possibly corresponds to TRBD1 (6 bases). CDR3 length equals 13 residues. V was pared by 11 bases and J by 8 bases, with 21 bases between. Germline V gene sequence: CDR1 MNHEY, CDR2 SVGAGI. The CDR3 nucleotides read TGTGCCGCGTCAGGAGCGGGGGCCGGGGGCTACACCTTC. Translated, it gives CAASGAGAGGYTF.

This clone turned up a few times. Here the CDR3 reads CASSRERGHWTYEQYF. DNA of the CDR3: TGTGCCAGCAGTCGCGAGCGGGGGCACTGGACCTACGAGCAGTACTTC. V usage is TRBV7-8 and J usage is TRBJ2-7; 8 nucleotides match TRBD2. Germline CDR1 is SGHVS and CDR2 is FQNEAQ. CDR3 length: 16 residues. The trim removed 6 bases at V and 2 bases at J, leaving 12 bases unmatched. Full variable domain (rest looked up from reference TRBV7-8 and TRBJ2-7): GAGVSQSPRYKVAKRGQDVALRCDPISGHVSLFWYQQALGQGPEFLTYFQNEAQLDKSGLPSDRFFAERPEGSVSTLKIQRTQQEDSAVYLCASSRERGHWTYEQYFGPGTRLTVT.

The V and J genes are TRBV4-1 and TRBJ2-3, with 7 bases that match TRBD2. After removal of 0 bases from V and 1 base from J, the junction contained 10 bases not matched to a gene. CDR3 length: 18 amino acids. CDR1 MGHRA and CDR2 YSYEKL come from the germline V gene. The CDR3 reads CASSQEGGAGWGTDTQYF. The CDR3 bases are TGCGCCAGCAGCCAAGAGGGTGGAGCGGGATGGGGCACAGATACGCAGTATTTT.

The sample holds a few counts of this clone. The junction shows a germline mismatch at one end, possibly a read error. The chain employs TRBV7-9 and TRBJ2-2; D is unclear. This CDR3 is 12 amino acids long. Looked up from germline, CDR1 is SEHNR and CDR2 is FQNEAQ (reference sequence). The CDR3 DNA is TGTTCCAGCAGCTTACAGACCGGGGAGCTGTTTTTT. This encodes CSSSLQTGELFF.

The chain links TRBV4-1 to TRBJ2-2; 7 bases align to TRBD2. Germline V gene lookup returns CDR1 MGHRA and CDR2 YSYEKL. The V gene end was trimmed by 3 bases and the J gene end by 1 base; junction bases not matched to a gene: 8. The CDR3 totals 17 residues. This CDR3 reads CASSHPRGGGNTGELFF. CDR3 coding DNA: TGCGCCAGCAGCCACCCCCGCGGGGGAGGGAACACCGGGGAGCTGTTTTTT.